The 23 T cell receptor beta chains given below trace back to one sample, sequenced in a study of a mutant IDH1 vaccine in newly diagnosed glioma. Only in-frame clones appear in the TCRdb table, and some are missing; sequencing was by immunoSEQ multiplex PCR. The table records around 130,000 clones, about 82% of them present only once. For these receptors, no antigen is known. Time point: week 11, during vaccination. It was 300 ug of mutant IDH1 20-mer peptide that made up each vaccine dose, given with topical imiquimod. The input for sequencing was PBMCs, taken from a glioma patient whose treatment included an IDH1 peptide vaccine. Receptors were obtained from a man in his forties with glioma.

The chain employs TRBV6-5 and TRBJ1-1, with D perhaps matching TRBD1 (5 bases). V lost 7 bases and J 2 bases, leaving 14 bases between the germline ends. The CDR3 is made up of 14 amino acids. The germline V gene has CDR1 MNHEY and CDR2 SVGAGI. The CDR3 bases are TGTGCCAGCAAGAACGCCGGGGCCAACACTGAAGCTTTCTTT. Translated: CASKNAGANTEAFF.

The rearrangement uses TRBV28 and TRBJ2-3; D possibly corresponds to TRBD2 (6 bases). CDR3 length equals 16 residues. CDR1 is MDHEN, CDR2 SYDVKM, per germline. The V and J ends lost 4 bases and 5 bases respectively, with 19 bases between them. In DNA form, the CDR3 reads TGTGCCAGCAGTTCTCCGAACAGCGGGTGGGGAGATACGCAGTATTTT. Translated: CASSSPNSGWGDTQYF.

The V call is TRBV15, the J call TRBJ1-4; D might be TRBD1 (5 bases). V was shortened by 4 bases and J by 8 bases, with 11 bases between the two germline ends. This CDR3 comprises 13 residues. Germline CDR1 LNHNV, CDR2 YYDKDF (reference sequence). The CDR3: CATSIPGREKLFF. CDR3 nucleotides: TGTGCCACCAGCATTCCAGGGAGGGAAAAACTGTTTTTT. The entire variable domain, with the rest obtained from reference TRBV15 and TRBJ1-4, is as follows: DAMVIQNPRYQVTQFGKPVTLSCSQTLNHNVMYWYQQKSSQAPKLLFHYYDKDFNNEADTPDNFQSRRPNTSFCFLDIRSPGLGDTAMYLCATSIPGREKLFFGSGTQLSVL.

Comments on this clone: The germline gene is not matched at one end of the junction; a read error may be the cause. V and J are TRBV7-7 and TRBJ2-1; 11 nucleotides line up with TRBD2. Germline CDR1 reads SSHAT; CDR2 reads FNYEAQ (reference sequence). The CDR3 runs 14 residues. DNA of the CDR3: TGTGCTAGCAGCCTTAGCGGGGGGGTCGGTGAGCAGTTCTTC. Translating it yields CASSLSGGVGEQFF.

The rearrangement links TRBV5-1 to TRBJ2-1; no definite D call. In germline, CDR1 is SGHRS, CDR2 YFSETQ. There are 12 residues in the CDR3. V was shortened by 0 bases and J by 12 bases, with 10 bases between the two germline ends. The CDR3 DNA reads TGCGCCAGCAGCTTGGAAGCCGACCGGCAGTTCTTC. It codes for CASSLEADRQFF.

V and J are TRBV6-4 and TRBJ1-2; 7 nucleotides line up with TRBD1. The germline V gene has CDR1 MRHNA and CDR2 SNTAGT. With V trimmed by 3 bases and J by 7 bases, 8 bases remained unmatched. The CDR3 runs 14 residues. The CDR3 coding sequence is TGTGCCAGCAGTGATAGAACAGGGGCTCGTGGCTACACCTTC. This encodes CASSDRTGARGYTF.

The CDR3 DNA reads TGTGCCAGCAGTTTATGGTGGGGCAATCAGCCCCAGCATTTT. Translating it yields CASSLWWGNQPQHF. The chain employs TRBV28 and TRBJ1-5; D remains ambiguous. Germline values: CDR1 MDHEN, CDR2 SYDVKM. V was pared by 0 bases and J by 2 bases, with 5 bases between. This CDR3 comprises 14 residues.

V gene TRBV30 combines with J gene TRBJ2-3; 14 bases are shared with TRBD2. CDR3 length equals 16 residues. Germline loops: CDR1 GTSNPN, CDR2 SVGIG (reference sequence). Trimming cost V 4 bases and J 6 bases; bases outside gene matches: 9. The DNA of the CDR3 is TGTGCCTGGAAACCCCCCAGGACTAGCGGGAGGGATACGCAGTATTTT. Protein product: CAWKPPRTSGRDTQYF.

This CDR3 is CASSLIRANEQFF. As DNA, the CDR3 is TGTGCCAGCAGCTTAATCCGGGCCAATGAGCAGTTCTTC. V usage is TRBV7-2 and J usage is TRBJ2-1; D is unresolved. The CDR3 runs to 13 residues. Germline CDR1 reads SGHTA; CDR2 reads FQGNSA. V lost 2 bases and J 6 bases, leaving 8 bases between the germline ends.

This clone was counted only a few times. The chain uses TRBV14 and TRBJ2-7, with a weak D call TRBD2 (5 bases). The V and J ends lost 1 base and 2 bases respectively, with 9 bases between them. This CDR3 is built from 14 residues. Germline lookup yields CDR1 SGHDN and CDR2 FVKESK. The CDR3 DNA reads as TGTGCCAGCAGCCAAGCGCCGGGGACCTACGAGCAGTACTTC. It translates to CASSQAPGTYEQYF.

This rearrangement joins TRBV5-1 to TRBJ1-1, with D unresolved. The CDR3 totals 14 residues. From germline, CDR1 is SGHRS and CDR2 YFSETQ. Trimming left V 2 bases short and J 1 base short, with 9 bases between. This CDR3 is CASSFMDRNTEAFF. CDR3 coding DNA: TGCGCCAGCAGCTTTATGGACCGGAACACTGAAGCTTTCTTT.

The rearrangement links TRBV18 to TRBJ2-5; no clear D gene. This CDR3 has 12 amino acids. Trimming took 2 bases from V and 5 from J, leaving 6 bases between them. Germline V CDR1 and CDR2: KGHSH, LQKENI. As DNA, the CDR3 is TGTGCCAGCTCACCAACAGTGGAGACCCAGTACTTC. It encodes CASSPTVETQYF.

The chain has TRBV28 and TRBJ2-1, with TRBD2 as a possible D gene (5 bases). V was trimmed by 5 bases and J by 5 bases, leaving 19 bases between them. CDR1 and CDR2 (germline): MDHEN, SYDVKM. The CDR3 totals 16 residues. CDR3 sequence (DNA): TGTGCCAGCAGTCTACGAGCGGCGATAGGAAACAATGAGCAGTTCTTC. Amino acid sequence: CASSLRAAIGNNEQFF.

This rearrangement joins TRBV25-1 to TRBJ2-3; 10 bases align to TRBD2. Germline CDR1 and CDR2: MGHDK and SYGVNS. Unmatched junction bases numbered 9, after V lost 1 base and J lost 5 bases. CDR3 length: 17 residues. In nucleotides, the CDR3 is TGTGCCAGCAGTGAATTTCAGCGGGGGGGCCCTGAAGATACGCAGTATTTT. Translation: CASSEFQRGGPEDTQYF.

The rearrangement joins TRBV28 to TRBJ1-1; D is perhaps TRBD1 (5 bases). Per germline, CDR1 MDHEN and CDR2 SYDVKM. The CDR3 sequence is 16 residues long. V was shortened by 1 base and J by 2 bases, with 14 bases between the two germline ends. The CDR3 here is CASSLSGEEGNTEAFF. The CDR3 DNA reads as TGTGCCAGCAGTTTATCGGGGGAAGAAGGAAACACTGAAGCTTTCTTT.

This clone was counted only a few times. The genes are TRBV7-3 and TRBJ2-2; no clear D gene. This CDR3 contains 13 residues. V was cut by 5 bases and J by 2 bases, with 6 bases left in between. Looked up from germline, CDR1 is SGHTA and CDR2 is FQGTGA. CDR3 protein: CASSQSNTGELFF. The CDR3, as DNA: TGTGCCAGCAGCCAATCAAACACCGGGGAGCTGTTTTTT.

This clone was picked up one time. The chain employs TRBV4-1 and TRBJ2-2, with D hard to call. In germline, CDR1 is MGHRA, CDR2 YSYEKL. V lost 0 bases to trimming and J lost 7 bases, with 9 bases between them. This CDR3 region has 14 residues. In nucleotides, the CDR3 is TGCGCCAGCAGCCAAGAGAACAGTCTCGGGGAGCTGTTTTTT. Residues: CASSQENSLGELFF.

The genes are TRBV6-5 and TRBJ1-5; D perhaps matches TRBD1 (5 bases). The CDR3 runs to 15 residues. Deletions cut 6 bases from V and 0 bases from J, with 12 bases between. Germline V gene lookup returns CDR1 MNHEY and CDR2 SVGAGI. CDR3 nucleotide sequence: TGTGCCAGCAGGCCAGGGACTCTTAGCAATCAGCCCCAGCATTTT. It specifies CASRPGTLSNQPQHF.

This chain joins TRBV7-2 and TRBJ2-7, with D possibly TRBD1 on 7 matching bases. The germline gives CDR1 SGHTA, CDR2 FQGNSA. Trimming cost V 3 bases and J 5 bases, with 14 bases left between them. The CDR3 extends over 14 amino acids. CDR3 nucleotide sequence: TGTGCCAGCAGCTTTCGACAGGGAGGCCACGAGCAGTACTTC. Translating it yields CASSFRQGGHEQYF.

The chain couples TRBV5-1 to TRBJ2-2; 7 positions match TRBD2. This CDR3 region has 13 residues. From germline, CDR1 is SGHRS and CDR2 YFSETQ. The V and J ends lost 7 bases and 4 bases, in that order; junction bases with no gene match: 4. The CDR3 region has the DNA TGCGCCAGCGCGGGGGTGGTCACCGGGGAGCTGTTTTTT. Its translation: CASAGVVTGELFF.

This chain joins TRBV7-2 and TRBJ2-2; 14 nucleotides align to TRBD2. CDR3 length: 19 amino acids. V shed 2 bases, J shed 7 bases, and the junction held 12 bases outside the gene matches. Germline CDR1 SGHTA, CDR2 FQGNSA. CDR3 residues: CASSLQDMGLAGVFGELFF. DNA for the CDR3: TGTGCCAGCAGCTTACAGGACATGGGACTAGCGGGAGTGTTCGGGGAGCTGTTTTTT.

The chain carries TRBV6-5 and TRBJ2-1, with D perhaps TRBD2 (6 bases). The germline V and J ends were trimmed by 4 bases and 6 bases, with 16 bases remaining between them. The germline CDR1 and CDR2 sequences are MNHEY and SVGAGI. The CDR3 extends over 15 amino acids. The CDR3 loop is CASSLGDFGGNEQFF. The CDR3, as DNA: TGTGCCAGCAGTTTAGGGGACTTCGGAGGCAATGAGCAGTTCTTC.

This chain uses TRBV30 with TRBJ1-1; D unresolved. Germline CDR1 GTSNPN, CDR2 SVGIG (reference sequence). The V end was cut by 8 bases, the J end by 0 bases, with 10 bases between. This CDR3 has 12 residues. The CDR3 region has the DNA TGTGCCCACCGGGGATTGAACACTGAAGCTTTCTTT. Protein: CAHRGLNTEAFF. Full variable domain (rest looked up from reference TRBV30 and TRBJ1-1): SQTIHQWPATLVQPVGSPLSLECTVEGTSNPNLYWYRQAAGRGLQLLFYSVGIGQISSEVPQNLSASRPQDRQFILSSKKLLLSDSGFYLCAHRGLNTEAFFGQGTRLTVV.